The 5 T cell receptor beta chains below were found in one sample sequenced in a study of OX40 agonist ivuxolimab in advanced cancers. Data came from immunoSEQ multiplex PCR; TCRdb stores just in-frame clones and leaves some out. In the table there are tens of thousands of clones, more than 85% of which are singletons. The material sequenced was CD4+ or CD8+ T cells sorted from blood, taken in a trial of the OX40 agonist ivuxolimab. Every receptor here comes from an adult with an advanced solid tumor such as melanoma, head and neck, liver or kidney cancer.

About this clone itself: This same CDR3 is encoded by further DNA sequences in the sample. The V and J genes are TRBV25-1 and TRBJ1-3; D unclear. This CDR3 comprises 11 residues. Germline loops: CDR1 MGHDK, CDR2 SYGVNS. The V end lost 7 bases, the J end lost 8 bases, and 9 bases lay between the germline ends. The CDR3 DNA reads TGTGCCAGCACTCCCGGGGACACCATATATTTT. Translated: CASTPGDTIYF.

J is TRBJ1-2 and V is TRBV5-1, with D possibly matching TRBD1 (6 bases). The V end lost 2 bases, the J end lost 4 bases, and 12 bases lay between the germline ends. This CDR3 has 14 amino acids. The germline V gene has CDR1 SGHRS and CDR2 YFSETQ. The CDR3 nucleotides read TGCGCCAGCAGCTTAAGCAGGGGAGGCTATGGCTACACCTTC. This gives the protein CASSLSRGGYGYTF.

The chain joins TRBV19 to TRBJ2-7; D not resolved. This CDR3 region has 12 residues. V lost 7 bases and J lost 2, with 9 bases in between. The germline CDR1 and CDR2 sequences are LNHDA and SQIVND (reference sequence). The CDR3 DNA sequence: TGTGCCAGTATGCCAAACCCCTACGAGCAGTACTTC. Protein: CASMPNPYEQYF. Based on the CDR3 plus reference TRBV19 and TRBJ2-7, the full variable domain is DGGITQSPKYLFRKEGQNVTLSCEQNLNHDAMYWYRQDPGQGLRLIYYSQIVNDFQKGDIAEGYSVSREKKESFPLTVTSAQKNPTAFYLCASMPNPYEQYFGPGTRLTVT.

The V gene is TRBV6-6, the J gene TRBJ1-6, with D perhaps matching TRBD1 (6 bases). The V gene's germline CDR1 is MNHNY and CDR2 SVGAGI (reference sequence). V gave up 1 base and J gave up 5 bases, with 9 bases separating them. The CDR3 sequence is 15 residues long. The chain's CDR3 is CASSYLGADNSPLHF. In nucleotides, the CDR3 is TGTGCCAGCAGTTACTTGGGGGCGGATAATTCACCCCTCCACTTT.

V gene TRBV10-1 combines with J gene TRBJ1-1, with no clear D. The germline gives CDR1 WNHNN, CDR2 SYGVQD (reference sequence). The CDR3 totals 13 residues. The V gene lost 6 bases and the J gene lost 1 base, with 9 bases spanning the gap. The CDR3 spells CASSDGPNTEAFF. Here the CDR3 DNA reads TGCGCCAGCAGCGATGGGCCGAACACTGAAGCTTTCTTT.